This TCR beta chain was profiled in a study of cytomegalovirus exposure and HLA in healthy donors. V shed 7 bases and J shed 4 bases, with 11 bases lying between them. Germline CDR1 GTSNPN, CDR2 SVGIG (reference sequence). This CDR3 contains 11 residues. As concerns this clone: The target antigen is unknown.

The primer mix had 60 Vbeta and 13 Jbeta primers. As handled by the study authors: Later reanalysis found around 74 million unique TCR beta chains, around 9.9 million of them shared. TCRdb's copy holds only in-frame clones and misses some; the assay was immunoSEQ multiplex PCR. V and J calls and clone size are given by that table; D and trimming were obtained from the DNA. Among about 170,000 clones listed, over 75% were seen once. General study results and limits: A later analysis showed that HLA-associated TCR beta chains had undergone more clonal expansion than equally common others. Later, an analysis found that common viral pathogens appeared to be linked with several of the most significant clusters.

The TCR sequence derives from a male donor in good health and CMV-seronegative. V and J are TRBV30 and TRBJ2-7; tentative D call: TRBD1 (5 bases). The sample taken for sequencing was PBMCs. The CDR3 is CASAWTYEQYF. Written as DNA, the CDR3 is TGTGCCTCTGCCTGGACATACGAGCAGTACTTC.